This TCR beta chain was found in a study of cytomegalovirus exposure and HLA in healthy donors. Notes on the study in general: The classifier reportedly diagnosed cytomegalovirus status with high specificity and sensitivity. Later, an analysis found that TCR clusters from the first cohort tended to co-occur in the roughly 130 validation repertoires.

Germline CDR1 and CDR2: MNHEY and SMNVEV (reference sequence). Trimming left V 1 base short and J 9 bases short, with 16 bases between. This CDR3 comprises 15 residues. TCRdb's table, derived via immunoSEQ multiplex PCR, lists solely in-frame clones and lacks some. The sample yields some 88,000 clones, 95% to 98% seen once. A note on this clone: Its specificity is not known.

The TCR originated in a man aged 18 to 29 in good health and CMV-seronegative. The rearrangement uses TRBV27 and TRBJ2-1; D may be TRBD1 (5 bases). The specimen was PBMCs. The DNA for the CDR3 is TGTGCCAGCAGTTTATTCACGCAGGGTAGGGGTGAGCAGTTCTTC. Translated: CASSLFTQGRGEQFF.